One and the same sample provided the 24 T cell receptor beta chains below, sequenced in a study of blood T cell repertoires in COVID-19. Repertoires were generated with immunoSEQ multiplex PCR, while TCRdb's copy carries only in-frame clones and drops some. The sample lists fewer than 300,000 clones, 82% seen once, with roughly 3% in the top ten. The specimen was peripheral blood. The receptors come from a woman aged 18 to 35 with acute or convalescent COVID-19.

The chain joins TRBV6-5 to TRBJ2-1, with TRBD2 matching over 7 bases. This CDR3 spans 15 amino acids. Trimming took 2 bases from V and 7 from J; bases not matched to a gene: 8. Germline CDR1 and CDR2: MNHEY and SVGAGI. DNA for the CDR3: TGTGCCAGCAGTTACGTGGGACTATCAACTAATGAGCAGTTCTTC. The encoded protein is CASSYVGLSTNEQFF.

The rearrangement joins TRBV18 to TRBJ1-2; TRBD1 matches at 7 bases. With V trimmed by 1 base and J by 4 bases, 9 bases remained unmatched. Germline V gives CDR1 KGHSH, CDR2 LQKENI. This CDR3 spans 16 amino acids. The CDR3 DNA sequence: TGTGCCAGCTCACCACGGACAGGTGCGAGATCCTATGGCTACACCTTC. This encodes CASSPRTGARSYGYTF. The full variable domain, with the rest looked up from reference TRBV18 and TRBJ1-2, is NAGVMQNPRHLVRRRGQEARLRCSPMKGHSHVYWYRQLPEEGLKFMVYLQKENIIDESGMPKERFSAEFPKEGPSILRIQQVVRGDSAAYFCASSPRTGARSYGYTFGSGTRLTVV.

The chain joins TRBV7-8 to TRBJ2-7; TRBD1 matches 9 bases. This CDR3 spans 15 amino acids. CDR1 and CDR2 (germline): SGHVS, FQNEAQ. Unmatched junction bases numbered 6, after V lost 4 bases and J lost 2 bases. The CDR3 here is CASSWGDRVTYEQYF. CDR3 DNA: TGTGCCAGCAGCTGGGGGGACAGGGTAACCTACGAGCAGTACTTC. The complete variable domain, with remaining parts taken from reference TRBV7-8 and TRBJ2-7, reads GAGVSQSPRYKVAKRGQDVALRCDPISGHVSLFWYQQALGQGPEFLTYFQNEAQLDKSGLPSDRFFAERPEGSVSTLKIQRTQQEDSAVYLCASSWGDRVTYEQYFGPGTRLTVT.

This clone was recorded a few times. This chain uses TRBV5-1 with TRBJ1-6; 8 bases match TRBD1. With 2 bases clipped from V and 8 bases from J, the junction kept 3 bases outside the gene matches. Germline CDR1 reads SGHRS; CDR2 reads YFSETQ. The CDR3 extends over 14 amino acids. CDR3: CASSLKDRDSPLHF. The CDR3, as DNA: TGCGCCAGCAGCTTAAAGGACAGGGATTCACCCCTCCACTTT.

In DNA, the CDR3 is TGTGCCAGCAGCTTAGCAGGGAGGGACTATGGCTACACCTTC. This translates into CASSLAGRDYGYTF. The V call is TRBV7-2, the J call TRBJ1-2; D is uncertain. The CDR3 runs 14 residues. Germline assignment: CDR1 SGHTA and CDR2 FQGNSA. V gave up 0 bases and J gave up 3 bases, with 8 bases separating them.

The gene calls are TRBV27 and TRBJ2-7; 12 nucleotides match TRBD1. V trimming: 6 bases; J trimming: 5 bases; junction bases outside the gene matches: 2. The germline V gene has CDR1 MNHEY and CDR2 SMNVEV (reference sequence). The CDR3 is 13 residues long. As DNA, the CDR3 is TGTGCCAGCAGAGGGACAGGGGGCGACGAGCAGTACTTC. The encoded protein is CASRGTGGDEQYF.

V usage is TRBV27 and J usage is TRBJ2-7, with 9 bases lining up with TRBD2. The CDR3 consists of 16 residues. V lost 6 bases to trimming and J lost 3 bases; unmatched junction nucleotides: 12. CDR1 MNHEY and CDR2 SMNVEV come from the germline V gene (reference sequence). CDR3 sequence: CASRPLAGALVYEQYF. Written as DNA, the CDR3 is TGTGCCAGCAGACCCTTAGCGGGAGCCTTGGTCTACGAGCAGTACTTC.

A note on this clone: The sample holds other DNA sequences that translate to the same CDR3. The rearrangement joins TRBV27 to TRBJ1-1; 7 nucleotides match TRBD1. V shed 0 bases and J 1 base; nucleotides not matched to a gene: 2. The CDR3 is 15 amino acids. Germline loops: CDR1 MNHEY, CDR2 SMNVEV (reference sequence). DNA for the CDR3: TGTGCCAGCAGTTTATCCGGGACAGCGAACACTGAAGCTTTCTTT. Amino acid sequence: CASSLSGTANTEAFF.

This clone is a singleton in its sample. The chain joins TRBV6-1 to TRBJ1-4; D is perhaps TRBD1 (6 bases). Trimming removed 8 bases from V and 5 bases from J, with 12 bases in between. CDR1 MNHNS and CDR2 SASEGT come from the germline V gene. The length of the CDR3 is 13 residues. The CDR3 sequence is CASLGAFNEKLFF. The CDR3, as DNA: TGTGCCAGCCTGGGGGCTTTCAATGAAAAACTGTTTTTT.

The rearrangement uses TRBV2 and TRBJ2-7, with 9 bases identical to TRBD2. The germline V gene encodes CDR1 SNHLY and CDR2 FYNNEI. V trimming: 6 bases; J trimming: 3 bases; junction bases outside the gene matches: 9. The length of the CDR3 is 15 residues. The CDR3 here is CASSVRGAGGYEQYF. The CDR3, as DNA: TGTGCCAGCAGCGTCCGTGGAGCGGGGGGCTACGAGCAGTACTTC.

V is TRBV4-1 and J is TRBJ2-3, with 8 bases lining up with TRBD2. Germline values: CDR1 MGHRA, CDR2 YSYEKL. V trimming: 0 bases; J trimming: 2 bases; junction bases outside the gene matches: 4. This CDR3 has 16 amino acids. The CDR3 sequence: CASSQELAGYTDTQYF. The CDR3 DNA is TGCGCCAGCAGCCAAGAATTAGCGGGGTACACAGATACGCAGTATTTT.

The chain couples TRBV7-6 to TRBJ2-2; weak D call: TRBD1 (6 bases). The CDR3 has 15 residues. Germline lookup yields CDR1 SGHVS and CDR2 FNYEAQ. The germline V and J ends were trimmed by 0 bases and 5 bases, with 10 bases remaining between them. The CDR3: CASSLALGGTGELFF. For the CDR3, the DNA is TGTGCCAGCAGCTTAGCCCTAGGGGGAACCGGGGAGCTGTTTTTT.

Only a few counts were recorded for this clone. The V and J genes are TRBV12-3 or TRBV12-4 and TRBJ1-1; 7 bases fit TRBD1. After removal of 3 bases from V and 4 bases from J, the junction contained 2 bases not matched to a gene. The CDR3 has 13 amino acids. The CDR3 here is CASSFQGGTEAFF. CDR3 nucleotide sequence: TGTGCCAGCAGTTTTCAGGGGGGCACTGAAGCTTTCTTT.

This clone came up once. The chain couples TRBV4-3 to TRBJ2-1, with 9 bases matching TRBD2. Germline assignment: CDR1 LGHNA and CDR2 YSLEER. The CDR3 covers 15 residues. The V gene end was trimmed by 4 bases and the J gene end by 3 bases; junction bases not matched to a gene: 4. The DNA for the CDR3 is TGCGCCAGCAGCCGAGTAGCGGGAGACTACAATGAGCAGTTCTTC. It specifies CASSRVAGDYNEQFF.

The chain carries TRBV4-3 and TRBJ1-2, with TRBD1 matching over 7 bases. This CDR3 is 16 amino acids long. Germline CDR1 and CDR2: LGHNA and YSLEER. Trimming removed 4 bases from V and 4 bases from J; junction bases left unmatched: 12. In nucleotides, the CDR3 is TGCGCCAGCAGCCCTCAGTCCCGGGGACAGCTCTATGGCTACACCTTC. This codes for CASSPQSRGQLYGYTF.

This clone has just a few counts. CDR3 sequence: CASSLSFGQSYGYTF. The CDR3, as DNA: TGTGCCAGCAGCCTAAGTTTTGGACAGTCCTATGGCTACACCTTC. J is TRBJ1-2 and V is TRBV9; a possible D gene is TRBD1 (6 bases). The CDR3 is 15 amino acids. CDR1 SGDLS and CDR2 YYNGEE come from the germline V gene. Trimming removed 4 bases from V and 4 bases from J, with 17 bases in between.

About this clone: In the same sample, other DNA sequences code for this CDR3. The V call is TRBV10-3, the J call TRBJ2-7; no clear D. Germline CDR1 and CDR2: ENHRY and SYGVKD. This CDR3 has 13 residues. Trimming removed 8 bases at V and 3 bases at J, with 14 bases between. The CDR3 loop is CAISGAGSYEQYF. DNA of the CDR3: TGTGCCATCTCTGGCGCAGGAAGCTACGAGCAGTACTTC.

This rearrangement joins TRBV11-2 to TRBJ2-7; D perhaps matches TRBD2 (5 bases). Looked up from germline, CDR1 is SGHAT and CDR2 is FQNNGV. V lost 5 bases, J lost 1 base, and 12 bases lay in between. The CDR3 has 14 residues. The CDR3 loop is CASSQTGISYEQYF. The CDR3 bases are TGTGCCAGCAGCCAGACCGGGATATCCTACGAGCAGTACTTC.

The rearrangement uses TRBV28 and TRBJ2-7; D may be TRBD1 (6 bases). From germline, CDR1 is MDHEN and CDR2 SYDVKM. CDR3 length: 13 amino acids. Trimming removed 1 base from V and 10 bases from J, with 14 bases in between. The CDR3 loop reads CASSLSGRGTQYF. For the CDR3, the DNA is TGTGCCAGCAGTTTATCTGGCAGGGGTACACAGTACTTC.

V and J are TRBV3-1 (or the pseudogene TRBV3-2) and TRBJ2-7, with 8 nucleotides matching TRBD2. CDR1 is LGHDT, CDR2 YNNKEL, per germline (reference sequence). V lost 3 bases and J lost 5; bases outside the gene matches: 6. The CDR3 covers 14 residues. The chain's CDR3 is CASSQSGGGDEQYF. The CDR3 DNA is TGTGCCAGCAGCCAGAGCGGGGGAGGCGACGAGCAGTACTTC.

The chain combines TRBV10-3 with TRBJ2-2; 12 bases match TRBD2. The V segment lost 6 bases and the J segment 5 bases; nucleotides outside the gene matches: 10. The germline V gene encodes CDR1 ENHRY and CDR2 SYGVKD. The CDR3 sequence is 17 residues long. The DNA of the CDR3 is TGTGCCATCAGCGAGACTAGCGGGAGAGGACGAACCGGGGAGCTGTTTTTT. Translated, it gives CAISETSGRGRTGELFF.

In DNA form, the CDR3 reads TGTGCCAGCAGTTTATCTTCTAGCGGGAGGGCCACTTCCTACGAGCAGTACTTC. Its protein product is CASSLSSSGRATSYEQYF. The V call is TRBV27, the J call TRBJ2-7, with 12 bases matching TRBD2. Germline lookup yields CDR1 MNHEY and CDR2 SMNVEV (reference sequence). The J segment lost 1 base and the V segment lost 0 bases, leaving 7 bases of the junction unmatched. The CDR3 loop spans 18 amino acids.

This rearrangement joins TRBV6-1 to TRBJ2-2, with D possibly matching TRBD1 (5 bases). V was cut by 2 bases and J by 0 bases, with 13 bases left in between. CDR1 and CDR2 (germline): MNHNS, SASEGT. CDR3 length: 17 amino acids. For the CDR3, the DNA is TGTGCCAGCAGTGAAATCCGCGCGACAGCGAACACCGGGGAGCTGTTTTTT. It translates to CASSEIRATANTGELFF.

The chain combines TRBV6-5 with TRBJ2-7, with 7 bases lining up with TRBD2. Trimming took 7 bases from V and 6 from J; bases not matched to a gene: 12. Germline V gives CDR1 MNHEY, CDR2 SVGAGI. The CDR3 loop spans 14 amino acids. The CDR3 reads CASILDPPGGEQYF. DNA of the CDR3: TGTGCCAGCATCTTAGACCCCCCGGGAGGCGAGCAGTACTTC.